The 5 T cell receptor beta chains below were found in one sample sequenced in a study of blood T cell repertoires in COVID-19. The protocol was immunoSEQ multiplex PCR, while the TCRdb copy is restricted to in-frame clones and leaves out a portion. Of 150,000 to 200,000 clones listed, less than 90% are singletons. Sequencing input: peripheral blood. These receptors all come from a woman in her seventies with COVID-19, enrolled during active disease.

This chain links TRBV7-8 with TRBJ2-3, with 10 bases lining up with TRBD2. Per germline, CDR1 SGHVS and CDR2 FQNEAQ. Germline trimming cut 5 bases from V and 5 bases from J; bases unmatched to any gene: 10. The CDR3 runs 16 residues. CDR3 amino acids: CASSRGASGRRDTQYF. The CDR3 nucleotides are TGTGCCAGCAGCCGAGGGGCTAGCGGGAGAAGAGATACGCAGTATTTT.

In its sample, this clone was seen once. The rearrangement uses TRBV21-1 and TRBJ2-2; TRBD2, the D gene given by the table, was not confirmed from the DNA. TRBV21-1 is reported as a pseudogene. The CDR3 contains 17 residues. The CDR3 here is CASSTSGRPENTGELFF. The CDR3 nucleotides are TGTGCCAGCAGCACTAGCGGGAGGCCCGAGAACACCGGGGAGCTGTTTTTT.

The genes are TRBV30 and TRBJ1-1; a possible D gene is TRBD1 (5 bases). Germline CDR1 reads GTSNPN; CDR2 reads SVGIG (reference sequence). This CDR3 is 16 amino acids long. The germline V and J ends were trimmed by 0 bases and 3 bases, with 17 bases remaining between them. The CDR3 DNA reads as TGTGCCTGGAGTGTTAATCAGGGTATTAGGTACACTGAAGCTTTCTTT. Translating it yields CAWSVNQGIRYTEAFF. The variable domain in full, completed from reference TRBV30 and TRBJ1-1, reads SQTIHQWPATLVQPVGSPLSLECTVEGTSNPNLYWYRQAAGRGLQLLFYSVGIGQISSEVPQNLSASRPQDRQFILSSKKLLLSDSGFYLCAWSVNQGIRYTEAFFGQGTRLTVV.

This clone was seen only a few times. The DNA for the CDR3 is TGTGCCTGGATTTCCCCTAGAAACACCATATATTTT. It translates to CAWISPRNTIYF. This chain joins TRBV30 and TRBJ1-3, with D unclear. The CDR3 covers 12 residues. The ends were cut back, 4 bases at V and 5 bases at J, with 9 bases in the middle. Germline values: CDR1 GTSNPN, CDR2 SVGIG (reference sequence).

This sequence joins TRBV28 and TRBJ1-3, with 8 bases fitting TRBD1. Germline CDR1 and CDR2: MDHEN and SYDVKM. This CDR3 is 17 amino acids long. The V segment lost 4 bases and the J segment 1 base; nucleotides outside the gene matches: 9. CDR3 coding DNA: TGTGCCAGCAGTTCCGTCCCGGGACAGGTGTCTGGAAACACCATATATTTT. It specifies CASSSVPGQVSGNTIYF.